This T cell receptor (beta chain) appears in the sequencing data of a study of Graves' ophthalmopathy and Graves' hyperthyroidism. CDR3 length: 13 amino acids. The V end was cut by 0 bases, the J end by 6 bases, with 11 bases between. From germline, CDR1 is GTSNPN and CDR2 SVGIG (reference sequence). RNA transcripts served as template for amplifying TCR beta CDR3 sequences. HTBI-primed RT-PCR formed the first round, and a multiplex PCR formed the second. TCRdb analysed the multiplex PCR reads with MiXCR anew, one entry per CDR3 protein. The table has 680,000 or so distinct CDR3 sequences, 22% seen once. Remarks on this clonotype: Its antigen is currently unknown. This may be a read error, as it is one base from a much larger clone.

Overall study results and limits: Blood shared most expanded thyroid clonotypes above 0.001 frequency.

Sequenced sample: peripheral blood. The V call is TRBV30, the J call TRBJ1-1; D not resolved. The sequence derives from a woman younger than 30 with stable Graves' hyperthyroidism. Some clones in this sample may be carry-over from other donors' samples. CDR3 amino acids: CAWSVLHTSEAFF. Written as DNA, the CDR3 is TGTGCCTGGAGTGTACTACATACCTCTGAAGCTTTCTTT.